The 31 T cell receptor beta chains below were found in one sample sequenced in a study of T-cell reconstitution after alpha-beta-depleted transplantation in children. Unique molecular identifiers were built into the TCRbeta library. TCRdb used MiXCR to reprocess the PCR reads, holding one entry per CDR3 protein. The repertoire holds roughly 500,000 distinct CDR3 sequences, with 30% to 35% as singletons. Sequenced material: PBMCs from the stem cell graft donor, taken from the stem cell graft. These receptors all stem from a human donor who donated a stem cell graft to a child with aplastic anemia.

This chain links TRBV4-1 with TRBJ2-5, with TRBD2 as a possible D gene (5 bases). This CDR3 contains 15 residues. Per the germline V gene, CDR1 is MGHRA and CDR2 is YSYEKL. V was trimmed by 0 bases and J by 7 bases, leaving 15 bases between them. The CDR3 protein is CASSQDLTARGTQYF. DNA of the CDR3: TGCGCCAGCAGCCAAGATCTCACAGCACGGGGGACCCAGTACTTC.

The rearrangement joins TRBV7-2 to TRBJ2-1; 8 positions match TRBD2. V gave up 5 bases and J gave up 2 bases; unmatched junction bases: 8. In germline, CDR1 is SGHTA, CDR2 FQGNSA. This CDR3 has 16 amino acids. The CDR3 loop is CASSQTGTRAYNEQFF. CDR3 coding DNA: TGTGCCAGCAGCCAAACCGGGACTAGGGCCTACAATGAGCAGTTCTTC.

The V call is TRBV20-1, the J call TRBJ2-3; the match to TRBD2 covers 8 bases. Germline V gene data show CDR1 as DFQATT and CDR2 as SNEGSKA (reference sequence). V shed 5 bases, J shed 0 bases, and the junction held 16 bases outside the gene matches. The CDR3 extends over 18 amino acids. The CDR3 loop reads CSAQTPLIAGISTDTQYF. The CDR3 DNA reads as TGCAGTGCTCAGACCCCACTGATAGCGGGAATAAGCACAGATACGCAGTATTTT.

Here the CDR3 DNA reads TGCAGCGTTGTGTACGGTACAGATACGCAGTATTTT. Translation gives CSVVYGTDTQYF. The chain recombines TRBV29-1 with TRBJ2-3; D ambiguous. The germline gives CDR1 SQVTM, CDR2 ANQGSEA. The ends were cut back, 4 bases at V and 3 bases at J, with 8 bases in the middle. CDR3 length: 12 amino acids.

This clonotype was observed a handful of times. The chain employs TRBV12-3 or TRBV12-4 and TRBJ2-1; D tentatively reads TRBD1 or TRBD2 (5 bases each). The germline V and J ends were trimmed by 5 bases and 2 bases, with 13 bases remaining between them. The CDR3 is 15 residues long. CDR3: CASSLSGRPYNEQFF. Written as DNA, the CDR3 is TGTGCCAGCAGTCTGTCGGGGCGCCCCTACAATGAGCAGTTCTTC.

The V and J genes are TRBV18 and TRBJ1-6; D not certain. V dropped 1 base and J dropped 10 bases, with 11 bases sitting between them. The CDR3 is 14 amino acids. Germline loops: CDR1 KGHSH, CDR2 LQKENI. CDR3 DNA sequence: TGTGCCAGCTCACCACAGGGATCGGAATCACCCCTCCACTTT. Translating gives CASSPQGSESPLHF.

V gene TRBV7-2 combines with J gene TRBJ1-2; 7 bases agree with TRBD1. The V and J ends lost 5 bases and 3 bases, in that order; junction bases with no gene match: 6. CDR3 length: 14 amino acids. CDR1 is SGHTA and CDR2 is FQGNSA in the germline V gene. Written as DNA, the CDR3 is TGTGCCAGCAGCACGGGACAGACCGACTATGGCTACACCTTC. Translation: CASSTGQTDYGYTF.

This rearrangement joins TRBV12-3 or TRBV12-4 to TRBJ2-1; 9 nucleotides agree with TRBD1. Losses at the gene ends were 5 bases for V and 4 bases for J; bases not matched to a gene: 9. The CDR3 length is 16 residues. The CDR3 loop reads CASSPQTGGVYNEQFF. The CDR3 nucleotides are TGTGCCAGCAGTCCCCAAACAGGGGGCGTTTACAATGAGCAGTTCTTC.

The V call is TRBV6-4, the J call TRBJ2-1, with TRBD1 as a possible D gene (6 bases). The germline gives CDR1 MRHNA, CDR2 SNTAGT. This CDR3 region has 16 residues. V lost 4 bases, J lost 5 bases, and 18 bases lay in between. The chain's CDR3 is CASSVGRGPPDNEQFF. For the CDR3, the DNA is TGTGCCAGCAGTGTGGGCAGGGGCCCACCAGACAATGAGCAGTTCTTC.

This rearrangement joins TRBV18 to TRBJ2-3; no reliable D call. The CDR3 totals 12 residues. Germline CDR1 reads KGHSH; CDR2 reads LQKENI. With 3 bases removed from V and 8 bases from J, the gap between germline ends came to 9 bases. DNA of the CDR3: TGTGCCAGCTCACCGGGTGTTCTTACGCAGTATTTT. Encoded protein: CASSPGVLTQYF.

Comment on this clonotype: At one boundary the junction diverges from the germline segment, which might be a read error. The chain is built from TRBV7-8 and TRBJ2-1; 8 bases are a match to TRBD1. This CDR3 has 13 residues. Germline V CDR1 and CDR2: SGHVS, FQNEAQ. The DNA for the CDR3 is TGTGCCAGCAGCCCGGGGCCGAGGACAGGGTTCATCTTC. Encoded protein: CASSPGPRTGFIF. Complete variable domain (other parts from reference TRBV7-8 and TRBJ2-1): GAGVSQSPRYKVAKRGQDVALRCDPISGHVSLFWYQQALGQGPEFLTYFQNEAQLDKSGLPSDRFFAERPEGSVSTLKIQRTQQEDSAVYLCASSPGPRTGFIFGPGTRLTVL.

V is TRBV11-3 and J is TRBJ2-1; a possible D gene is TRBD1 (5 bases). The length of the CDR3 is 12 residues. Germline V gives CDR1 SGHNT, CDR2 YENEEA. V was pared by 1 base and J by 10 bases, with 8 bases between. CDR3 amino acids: CASSLVRTEQFF. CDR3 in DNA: TGTGCCAGCAGCTTAGTAAGGACAGAGCAGTTCTTC.

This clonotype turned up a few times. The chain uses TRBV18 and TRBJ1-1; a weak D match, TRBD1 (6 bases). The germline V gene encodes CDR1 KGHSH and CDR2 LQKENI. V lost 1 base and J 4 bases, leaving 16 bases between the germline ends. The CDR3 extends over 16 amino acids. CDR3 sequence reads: CASSPLGGLSATEAFF. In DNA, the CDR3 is TGTGCCAGCTCACCACTGGGGGGGCTGAGTGCCACTGAAGCTTTCTTT.

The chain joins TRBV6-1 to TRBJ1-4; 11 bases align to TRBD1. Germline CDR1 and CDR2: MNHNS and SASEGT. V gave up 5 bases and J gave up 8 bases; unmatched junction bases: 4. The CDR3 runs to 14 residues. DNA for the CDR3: TGTGCCAGCAGTCGGACAGGGGGCAACGAAAAACTGTTTTTT. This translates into CASSRTGGNEKLFF.

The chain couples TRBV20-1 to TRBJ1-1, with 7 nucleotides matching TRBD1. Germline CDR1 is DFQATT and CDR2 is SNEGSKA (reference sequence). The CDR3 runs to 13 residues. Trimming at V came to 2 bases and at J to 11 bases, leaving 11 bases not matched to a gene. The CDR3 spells CSARTTGRWAAFF. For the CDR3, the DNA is TGCAGTGCTAGAACGACAGGGCGATGGGCGGCTTTCTTT.

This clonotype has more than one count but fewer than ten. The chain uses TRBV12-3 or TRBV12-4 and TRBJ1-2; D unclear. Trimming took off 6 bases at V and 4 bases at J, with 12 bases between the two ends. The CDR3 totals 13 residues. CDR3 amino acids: CASSLLGTYGYTF. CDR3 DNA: TGTGCCAGCAGCCTTCTGGGAACCTATGGCTACACCTTC.

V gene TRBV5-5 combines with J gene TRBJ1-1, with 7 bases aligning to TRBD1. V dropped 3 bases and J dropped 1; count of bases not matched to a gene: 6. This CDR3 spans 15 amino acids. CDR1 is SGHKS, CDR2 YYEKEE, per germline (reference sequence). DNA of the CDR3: TGTGCCAGCAGCTCCTACAGGGGAGGGAACACTGAAGCTTTCTTT. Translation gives CASSSYRGGNTEAFF.

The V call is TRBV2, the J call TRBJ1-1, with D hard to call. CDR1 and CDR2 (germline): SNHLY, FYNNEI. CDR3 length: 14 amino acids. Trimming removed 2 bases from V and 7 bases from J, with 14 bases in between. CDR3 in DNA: TGTGCCAGCAGTGAAAACGGGAGGTTGGTTGAAGCTTTCTTT. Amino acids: CASSENGRLVEAFF. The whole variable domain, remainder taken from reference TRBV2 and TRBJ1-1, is EPEVTQTPSHQVTQMGQEVILRCVPISNHLYFYWYRQILGQKVEFLVSFYNNEISEKSEIFDDQFSVERPDGSNFTLKIRSTKLEDSAMYFCASSENGRLVEAFFGQGTRLTVV.

The CDR3 bases are TGTGCCAGCAGCCCCCTGTCCGGGAGCTCCTACGAGCAGTACTTC. It codes for CASSPLSGSSYEQYF. The chain recombines TRBV6-1 with TRBJ2-7; possible D gene TRBD2, 6 bases. Germline assignment: CDR1 MNHNS and CDR2 SASEGT. The germline V and J ends were trimmed by 6 bases and 0 bases, with 15 bases remaining between them. CDR3 length: 15 amino acids.

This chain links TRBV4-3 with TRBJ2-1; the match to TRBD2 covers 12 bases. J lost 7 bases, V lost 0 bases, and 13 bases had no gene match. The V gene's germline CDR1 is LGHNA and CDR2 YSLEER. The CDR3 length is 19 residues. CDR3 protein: CASSQEFVGLAGSENEQFF. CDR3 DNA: TGCGCCAGCAGCCAAGAATTTGTGGGACTAGCGGGCAGTGAAAATGAGCAGTTCTTC.

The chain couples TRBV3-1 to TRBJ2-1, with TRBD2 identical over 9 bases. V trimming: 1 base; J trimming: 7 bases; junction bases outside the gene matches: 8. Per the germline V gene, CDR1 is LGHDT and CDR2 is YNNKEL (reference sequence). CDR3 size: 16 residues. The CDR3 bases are TGTGCCAGCAGCCAAGTGGCTAGCGGGGTAAAGAATGAGCAGTTCTTC. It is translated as CASSQVASGVKNEQFF.

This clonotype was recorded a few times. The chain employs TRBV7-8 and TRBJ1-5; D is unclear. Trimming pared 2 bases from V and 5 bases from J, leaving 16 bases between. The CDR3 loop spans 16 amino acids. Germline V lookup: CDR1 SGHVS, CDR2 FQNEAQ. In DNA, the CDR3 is TGTGCCAGCAGCTTATTCTATCAGGCAGGAGATCAGCCCCAGCATTTT. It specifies CASSLFYQAGDQPQHF.

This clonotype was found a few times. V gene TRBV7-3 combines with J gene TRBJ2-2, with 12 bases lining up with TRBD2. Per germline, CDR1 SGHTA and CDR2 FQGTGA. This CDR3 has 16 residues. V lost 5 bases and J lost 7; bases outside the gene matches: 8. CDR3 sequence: CASSPRTSGTVGELFF. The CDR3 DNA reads TGTGCCAGCAGCCCCCGGACTAGCGGGACCGTCGGGGAGCTGTTTTTT.

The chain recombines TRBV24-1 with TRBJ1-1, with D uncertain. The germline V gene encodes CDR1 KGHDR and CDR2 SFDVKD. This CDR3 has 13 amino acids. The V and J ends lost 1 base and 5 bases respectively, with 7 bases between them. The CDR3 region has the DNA TGTGCCACCAGTGATTTCCGGAAGACTGAAGCTTTCTTT. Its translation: CATSDFRKTEAFF.

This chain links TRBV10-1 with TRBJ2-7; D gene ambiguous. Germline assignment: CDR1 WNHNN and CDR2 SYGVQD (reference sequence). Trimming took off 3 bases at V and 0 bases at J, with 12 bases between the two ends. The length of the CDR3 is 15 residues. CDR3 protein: CASSDGQWSSYEQYV. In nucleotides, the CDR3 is TGCGCCAGCAGTGATGGTCAGTGGAGCTCCTACGAGCAGTACGTC.

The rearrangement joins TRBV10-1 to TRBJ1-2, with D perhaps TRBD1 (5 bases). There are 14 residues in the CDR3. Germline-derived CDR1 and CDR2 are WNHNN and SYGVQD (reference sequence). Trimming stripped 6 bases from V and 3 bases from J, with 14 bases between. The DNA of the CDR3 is TGCGCCAGCAGCCCATCTGGGACGGACTATGGCTACACCTTC. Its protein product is CASSPSGTDYGYTF.

The CDR3 reads CASSLGLTADYYGYTF. The CDR3 DNA follows: TGCGCCAGCAGCTTGGGCCTGACAGCTGACTACTATGGCTACACCTTC. The chain combines TRBV5-1 with TRBJ1-2, with D possibly being TRBD1 (5 bases). V lost 0 bases and J lost 3, with 15 bases in between. The CDR3 is 16 residues long. Germline assignment: CDR1 SGHRS and CDR2 YFSETQ. The full variable domain, rest sourced from reference TRBV5-1 and TRBJ1-2, is KAGVTQTPRYLIKTRGQQVTLSCSPISGHRSVSWYQQTPGQGLQFLFEYFSETQRNKGNFPGRFSGRQFSNSRSEMNVSTLELGDSALYLCASSLGLTADYYGYTFGSGTRLTVV.

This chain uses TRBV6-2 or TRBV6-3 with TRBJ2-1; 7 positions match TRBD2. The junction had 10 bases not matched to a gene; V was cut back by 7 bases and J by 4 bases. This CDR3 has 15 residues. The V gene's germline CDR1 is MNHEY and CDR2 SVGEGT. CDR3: CASTRASGGYNEQFF. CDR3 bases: TGTGCCAGCACCCGGGCTAGCGGTGGTTACAATGAGCAGTTCTTC.

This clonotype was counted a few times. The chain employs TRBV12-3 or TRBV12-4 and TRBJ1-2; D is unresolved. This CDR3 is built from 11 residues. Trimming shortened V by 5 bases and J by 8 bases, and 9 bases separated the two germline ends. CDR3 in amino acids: CASSPGVGYTF. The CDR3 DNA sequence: TGTGCCAGCAGTCCGGGCGTCGGCTACACCTTC.

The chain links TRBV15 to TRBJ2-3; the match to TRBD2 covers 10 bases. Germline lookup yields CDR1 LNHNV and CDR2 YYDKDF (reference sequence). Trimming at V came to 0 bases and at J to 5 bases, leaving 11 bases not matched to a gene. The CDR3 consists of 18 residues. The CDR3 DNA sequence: TGTGCCACCAGCAGAGATCAGCCAGCGGGAGGGCCGGGAGATACGCAGTATTTT. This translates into CATSRDQPAGGPGDTQYF. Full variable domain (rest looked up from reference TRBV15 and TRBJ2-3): DAMVIQNPRYQVTQFGKPVTLSCSQTLNHNVMYWYQQKSSQAPKLLFHYYDKDFNNEADTPDNFQSRRPNTSFCFLDIRSPGLGDTAMYLCATSRDQPAGGPGDTQYFGPGTRLTVL.

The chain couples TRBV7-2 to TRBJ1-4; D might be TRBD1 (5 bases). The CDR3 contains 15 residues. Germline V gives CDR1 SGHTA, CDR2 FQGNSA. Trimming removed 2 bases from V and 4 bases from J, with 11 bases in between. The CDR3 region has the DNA TGTGCCAGCAGCTTATGGGGCAGAATTAATGAAAAACTGTTTTTT. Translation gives CASSLWGRINEKLFF.